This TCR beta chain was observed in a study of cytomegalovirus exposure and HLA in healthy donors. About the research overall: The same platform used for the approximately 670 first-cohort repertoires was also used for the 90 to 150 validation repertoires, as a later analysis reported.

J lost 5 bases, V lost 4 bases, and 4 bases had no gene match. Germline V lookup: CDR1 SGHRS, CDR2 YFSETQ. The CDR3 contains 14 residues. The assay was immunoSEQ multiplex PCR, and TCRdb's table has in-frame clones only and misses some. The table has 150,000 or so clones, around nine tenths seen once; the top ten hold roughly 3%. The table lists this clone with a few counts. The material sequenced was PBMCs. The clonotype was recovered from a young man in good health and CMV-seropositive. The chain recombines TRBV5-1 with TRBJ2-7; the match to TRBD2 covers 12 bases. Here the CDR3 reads CASSLRLAGDEQYF. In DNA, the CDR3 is TGCGCCAGCAGCCTAAGACTAGCGGGAGACGAGCAGTACTTC.